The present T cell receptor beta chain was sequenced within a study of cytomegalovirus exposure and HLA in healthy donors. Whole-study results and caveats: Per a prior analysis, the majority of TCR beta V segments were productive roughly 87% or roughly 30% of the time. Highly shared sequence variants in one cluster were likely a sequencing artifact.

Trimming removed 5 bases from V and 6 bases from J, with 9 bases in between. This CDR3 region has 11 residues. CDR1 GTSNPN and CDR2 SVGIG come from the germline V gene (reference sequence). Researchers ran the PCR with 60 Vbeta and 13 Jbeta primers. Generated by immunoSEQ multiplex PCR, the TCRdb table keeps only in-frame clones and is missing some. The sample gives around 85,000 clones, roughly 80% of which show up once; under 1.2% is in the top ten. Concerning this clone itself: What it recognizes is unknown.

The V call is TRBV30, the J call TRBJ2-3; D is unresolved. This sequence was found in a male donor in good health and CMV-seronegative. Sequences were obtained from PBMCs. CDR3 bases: TGTGCCTGGGGGCTAAGTGATACGCAGTATTTT. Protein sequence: CAWGLSDTQYF.